These 17 T cell receptor beta chains share one sample of origin, sequenced in a study of a mutant IDH1 vaccine in newly diagnosed glioma. Time point described: week 35, safety follow-up. In every dose of vaccine, 300 ug of mutant IDH1 20-mer peptide was given alongside topical imiquimod. The antigens these receptors bind are not known. The repertoire was sequenced with immunoSEQ multiplex PCR; TCRdb's copy has only in-frame clones and lacks some. This table holds around 31,000 clones, over 65% found once. Sample: PBMCs, taken from a glioma patient whose treatment included an IDH1 peptide vaccine. These receptors were obtained from a woman aged 40 to 55 with glioma.

Comments on this clone: This CDR3 is also generated by other DNA sequences in the sample. The V call is TRBV5-1, the J call TRBJ2-6, with D perhaps matching TRBD1 (6 bases). Germline assignment: CDR1 SGHRS and CDR2 YFSETQ. The CDR3 sequence is 18 residues long. Trimming stripped 0 bases from V and 0 bases from J, with 13 bases between. The CDR3 nucleotides are TGCGCCAGCAGCTTGGTGACAGGCCCGTCCTCTGGGGCCAACGTCCTGACTTTC. Its translation is CASSLVTGPSSGANVLTF.

This clone was observed a single time. This sequence joins TRBV4-1 and TRBJ1-5; 9 nucleotides line up with TRBD1. Germline V gives CDR1 MGHRA, CDR2 YSYEKL. Unmatched junction bases numbered 3, after V lost 0 bases and J lost 3 bases. CDR3 size: 16 residues. Here the CDR3 DNA reads TGCGCCAGCAGCCAAGATTGGACAGGGGTCAATCAGCCCCAGCATTTT. Its translation: CASSQDWTGVNQPQHF.

This clone was found once. The rearrangement links TRBV5-5 to TRBJ1-2, with 7 bases lining up with TRBD1. Germline CDR1 and CDR2: SGHKS and YYEKEE (reference sequence). J gave up 0 bases and V 6 bases, and 8 bases lay outside the gene matches. The CDR3 loop spans 15 amino acids. CDR3 DNA sequence: TGTGCCAGCACCGGAGGGGGCTGGGCTAACTATGGCTACACCTTC. As protein: CASTGGGWANYGYTF. Combining the CDR3 with reference TRBV5-5 and TRBJ1-2 gives the whole variable domain DAGVTQSPTHLIKTRGQQVTLRCSPISGHKSVSWYQQVLGQGPQFIFQYYEKEERGRGNFPDRFSARQFPNYSSELNVNALLLGDSALYLCASTGGGWANYGYTFGSGTRLTVV.

The rearrangement uses TRBV28 and TRBJ1-5; D is unclear. Per the germline V gene, CDR1 is MDHEN and CDR2 is SYDVKM. Trimming stripped 5 bases from V and 4 bases from J, with 15 bases between. CDR3 size: 15 residues. The DNA of the CDR3 is TGTGCCAGCAGTCCGGACGGAGTTAGGAATCAGCCCCAGCATTTT. Its protein product is CASSPDGVRNQPQHF. Variable domain in full (rest from reference TRBV28 and TRBJ1-5): DVKVTQSSRYLVKRTGEKVFLECVQDMDHENMFWYRQDPGLGLRLIYFSYDVKMKEKGDIPEGYSVSREKKERFSLILESASTNQTSMYLCASSPDGVRNQPQHFGDGTRLSIL.

The gene calls are TRBV11-2 and TRBJ2-1, with D tentatively TRBD2 (5 bases). The CDR3 contains 15 residues. Germline CDR1 reads SGHAT; CDR2 reads FQNNGV. The V end lost 2 bases, the J end lost 5 bases, and 13 bases lay between the germline ends. CDR3 nucleotide sequence: TGTGCCAGCAGCTTAACGGGAAGTTACGACAATGAGCAGTTCTTC. This sequence encodes CASSLTGSYDNEQFF.

The rearrangement links TRBV19 to TRBJ1-5, with 8 bases matching TRBD1. The CDR3 extends over 16 amino acids. With V trimmed by 4 bases and J by 11 bases, 16 bases remained unmatched. Germline V gives CDR1 LNHDA, CDR2 SQIVND (reference sequence). DNA of the CDR3: TGTGCCAGTAGTAAAGGGACAGGTTCCTTAGGTTTAGCCCAGCATTTT. It encodes CASSKGTGSLGLAQHF. Variable domain in full (rest from reference TRBV19 and TRBJ1-5): DGGITQSPKYLFRKEGQNVTLSCEQNLNHDAMYWYRQDPGQGLRLIYYSQIVNDFQKGDIAEGYSVSREKKESFPLTVTSAQKNPTAFYLCASSKGTGSLGLAQHFGDGTRLSIL.

The chain is built from TRBV14 and TRBJ2-7; 7 bases fit TRBD1. The germline V gene encodes CDR1 SGHDN and CDR2 FVKESK. V shed 4 bases and J 5 bases; nucleotides not matched to a gene: 5. This CDR3 comprises 13 residues. CDR3 sequence (DNA): TGTGCCAGCAGCCTGACAGGGCGGCACGAGCAGTACTTC. Translating gives CASSLTGRHEQYF.

The chain has TRBV7-9 and TRBJ1-3; 9 nucleotides align to TRBD1. The CDR3 totals 16 residues. After removal of 5 bases from V and 3 bases from J, the junction contained 8 bases not matched to a gene. The V gene's germline CDR1 is SEHNR and CDR2 FQNEAQ (reference sequence). CDR3 protein: CASSIRDRALGNTIYF. DNA of the CDR3: TGTGCCAGCAGCATCCGGGACAGGGCCCTTGGAAACACCATATATTTT.

The chain joins TRBV19 to TRBJ1-1; D not certain. The CDR3 has 15 amino acids. CDR1 LNHDA and CDR2 SQIVND come from the germline V gene (reference sequence). V lost 3 bases, J lost 1 base, and 12 bases lay in between. The CDR3 DNA follows: TGTGCCAGTAGTATTGCAGGCCACTCGAACACTGAAGCTTTCTTT. It specifies CASSIAGHSNTEAFF.

The chain carries TRBV12-5 and TRBJ2-6, with unresolved D. The CDR3 extends over 17 amino acids. Trimming pared 1 base from V and 0 bases from J, leaving 10 bases between. Germline V gene lookup returns CDR1 LGHNT and CDR2 FRNRAP. CDR3 loop: CASGLGMRSSGANVLTF. The CDR3 region has the DNA TGTGCTAGTGGTTTGGGGATGCGAAGCTCTGGGGCCAACGTCCTGACTTTC.

This sequence joins TRBV5-4 and TRBJ2-7; the D gene is possibly TRBD1 (6 bases). Germline lookup yields CDR1 SGHNT and CDR2 YYREEE (reference sequence). This CDR3 has 14 amino acids. Trimming removed 5 bases from V and 5 bases from J, with 17 bases in between. CDR3 nucleotides: TGTGCCAGCAGAGAGGACAGATACATCCACGAGCAGTACTTC. Protein sequence: CASREDRYIHEQYF.

The chain carries TRBV2 and TRBJ2-7; 10 nucleotides agree with TRBD1. The CDR3 spans 15 residues. Germline CDR1 is SNHLY and CDR2 is FYNNEI. The junction had 10 bases not matched to a gene; V was cut back by 6 bases and J by 5 bases. The CDR3 sequence: CASRPETGGLDEQYF. The CDR3 DNA reads TGTGCCAGCAGACCTGAGACAGGGGGCTTAGACGAGCAGTACTTC.

The chain carries TRBV10-1 and TRBJ2-7; D remains ambiguous. V was clipped by 2 bases and J by 6 bases, with 11 bases between them. Germline CDR1 and CDR2: WNHNN and SYGVQD (reference sequence). The CDR3 extends over 13 amino acids. Here the CDR3 DNA reads TGCGCCAGCAGTGAGGCTGTCTATGGCGAGCAGTACTTC. Translated, it gives CASSEAVYGEQYF.

This clone was seen only a few times. The rearrangement links TRBV6-5 to TRBJ1-1, with D perhaps matching TRBD1 (5 bases). Germline V gives CDR1 MNHEY, CDR2 SVGAGI. V was pared by 6 bases and J by 3 bases, with 17 bases between. This CDR3 is 15 amino acids long. The CDR3 loop reads CASRSTWGVDTEAFF. CDR3 nucleotides: TGTGCCAGCAGATCTACTTGGGGCGTGGACACTGAAGCTTTCTTT.

The chain carries TRBV5-1 and TRBJ1-5; the match to TRBD1 covers 7 bases. CDR3 length equals 14 residues. V was pared by 3 bases and J by 4 bases, with 4 bases of the junction left unmatched. Germline CDR1 and CDR2: SGHRS and YFSETQ. CDR3 sequence (DNA): TGCGCCAGCAGCTGGGGGACAGATAATCAGCCCCAGCATTTT. This codes for CASSWGTDNQPQHF. The full variable domain, completed using reference TRBV5-1 and TRBJ1-5, is KAGVTQTPRYLIKTRGQQVTLSCSPISGHRSVSWYQQTPGQGLQFLFEYFSETQRNKGNFPGRFSGRQFSNSRSEMNVSTLELGDSALYLCASSWGTDNQPQHFGDGTRLSIL.

The table lists this clone with a count of one. This chain joins TRBV7-2 and TRBJ1-1; a weak D match, TRBD1 (5 bases). CDR1 is SGHTA, CDR2 FQGNSA, per germline. There are 17 residues in the CDR3. The V gene lost 1 base and the J gene lost 2 bases, with 17 bases spanning the gap. CDR3 bases: TGTGCCAGCAGCTTAGGCCCCCCGACAGCGCTAAACACTGAAGCTTTCTTT. It is translated as CASSLGPPTALNTEAFF.

This clone was counted once. V gene TRBV13 combines with J gene TRBJ2-5, with TRBD2 matching over 12 bases. With V trimmed by 3 bases and J by 3 bases, 11 bases remained unmatched. In germline, CDR1 is PRHDT, CDR2 FYEKMQ (reference sequence). This CDR3 is 18 amino acids long. In DNA form, the CDR3 reads TGTGCCAGCAGCTTTAATCCGACTAGCGGGGGCCGAAAAGAGACCCAGTACTTC. The encoded protein is CASSFNPTSGGRKETQYF. Supplemented by reference TRBV13 and TRBJ2-5, the full variable domain reads AAGVIQSPRHLIKEKRETATLKCYPIPRHDTVYWYQQGPGQDPQFLISFYEKMQSDKGSIPDRFSAQQFSDYHSELNMSSLELGDSALYFCASSFNPTSGGRKETQYFGPGTRLLVL.